Included here is one TCR beta chain sequence, with context. The data were obtained in a study of control samples from healthy donors and cancer patients. Germline CDR1 SEHNR, CDR2 FQNEAQ (reference sequence). Deletions cut 5 bases from V and 5 bases from J, with 24 bases between. The CDR3 is 18 residues long. Profiling relied on immunoSEQ multiplex PCR, and the TCRdb table lists in-frame clones only, not all of them. Among around 110,000 clones, 85% to 90% were seen once, and the ten largest hold 0.95% to 1.3%. V usage is TRBV7-9 and J usage is TRBJ2-2; D tentatively reads TRBD1 or TRBD2 (7 bases each). The source is a woman aged 50 to 65 with colorectal cancer. Input material: PBMCs. The CDR3 region has the DNA TGTGCCAGCAGCGCCAGGGGGACTACGGGAGATCGGACCGGGGAGCTGTTTTTT. Translated: CASSARGTTGDRTGELFF.